This T cell receptor (beta chain) comes out of a study of blood T cell repertoires in COVID-19. Across the study: The study drew acute and convalescent COVID-19 samples from the United States, Italy and Spain. In each case, the material was cDNA or gDNA derived from T cells, B-cell-depleted T cells, or PBMCs.

Measured with immunoSEQ multiplex PCR; TCRdb has only the in-frame clones, and not every one. The data show fewer than 250,000 clones, with approximately 90% seen just once and about 4.4% held by the top ten. Trimming removed 3 bases from V and 5 bases from J; junction bases left unmatched: 0. Germline V gives CDR1 SGHVS, CDR2 FQNEAQ. This CDR3 has 14 amino acids. The source material was peripheral blood. The clonotype was recovered from a human donor in a cohort sampled during active COVID-19. The chain links TRBV7-8 to TRBJ2-3, with 12 bases that match TRBD2. The CDR3 sequence: CASSLTSGRDTQYF. DNA for the CDR3: TGTGCCAGCAGCTTGACTAGCGGGAGAGATACGCAGTATTTT.